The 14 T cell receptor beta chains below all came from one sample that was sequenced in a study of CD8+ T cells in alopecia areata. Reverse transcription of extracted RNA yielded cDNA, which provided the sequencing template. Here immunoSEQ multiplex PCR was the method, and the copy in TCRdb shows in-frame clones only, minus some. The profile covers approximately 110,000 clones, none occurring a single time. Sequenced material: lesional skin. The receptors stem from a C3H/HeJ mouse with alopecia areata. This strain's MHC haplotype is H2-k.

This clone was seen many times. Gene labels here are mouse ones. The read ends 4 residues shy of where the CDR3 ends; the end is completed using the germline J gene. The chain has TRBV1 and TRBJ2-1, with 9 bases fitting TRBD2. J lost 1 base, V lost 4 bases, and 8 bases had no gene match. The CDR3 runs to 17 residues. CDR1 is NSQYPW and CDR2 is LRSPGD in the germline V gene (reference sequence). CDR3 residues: CTCSESRDWENYAEQFF. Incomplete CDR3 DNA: TGCACCTGCAGTGAGTCCCGGGACTGGGAGAACTATGCT.

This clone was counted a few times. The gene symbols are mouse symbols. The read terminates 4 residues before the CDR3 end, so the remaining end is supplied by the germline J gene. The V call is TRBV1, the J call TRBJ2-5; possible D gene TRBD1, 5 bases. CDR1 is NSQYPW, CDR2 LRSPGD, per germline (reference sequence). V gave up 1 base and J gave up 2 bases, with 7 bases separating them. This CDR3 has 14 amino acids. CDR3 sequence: CTCSAADSQDTQYF. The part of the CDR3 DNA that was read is TGCACCTGCAGTGCAGCCGACAGCCAAGAC.

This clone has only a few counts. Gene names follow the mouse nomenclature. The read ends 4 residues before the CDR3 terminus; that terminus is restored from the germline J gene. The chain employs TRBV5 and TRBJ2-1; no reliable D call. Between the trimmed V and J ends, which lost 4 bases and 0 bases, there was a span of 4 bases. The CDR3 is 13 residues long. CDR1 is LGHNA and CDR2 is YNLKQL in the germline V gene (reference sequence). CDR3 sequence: CASSLRNYAEQFF. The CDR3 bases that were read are TGTGCCAGCAGCCTCCGTAACTATGCT.

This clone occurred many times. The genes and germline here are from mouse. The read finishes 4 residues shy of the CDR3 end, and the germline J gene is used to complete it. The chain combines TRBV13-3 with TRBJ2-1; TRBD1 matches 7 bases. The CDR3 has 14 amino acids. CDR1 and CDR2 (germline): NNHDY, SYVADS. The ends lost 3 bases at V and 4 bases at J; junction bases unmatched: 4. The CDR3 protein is CASSARQGYAEQFF. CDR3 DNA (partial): TGTGCCAGCAGTGCGAGACAGGGATATGCT.

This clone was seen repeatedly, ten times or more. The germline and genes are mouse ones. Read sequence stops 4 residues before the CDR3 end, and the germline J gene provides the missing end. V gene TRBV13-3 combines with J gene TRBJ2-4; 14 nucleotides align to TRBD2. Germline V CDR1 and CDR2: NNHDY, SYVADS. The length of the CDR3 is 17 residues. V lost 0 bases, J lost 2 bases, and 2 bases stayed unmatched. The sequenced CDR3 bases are TGTGCCAGCAGTGATGCGGGACTGGGGGGGCTTCAAAAC. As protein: CASSDAGLGGLQN. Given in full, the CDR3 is CASSDAGLGGLQNTLYF. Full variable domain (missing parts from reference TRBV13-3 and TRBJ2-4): EAAVTQSPRSKVAVTGGKVTLSCHQTNNHDYMYWYRQDTGHGLRLIHYSYVADSTEKGDIPDGYKASRPSQENFSLILELASLSQTAVYFCASSDAGLGGLQNTLYFGAGTRLSVL.

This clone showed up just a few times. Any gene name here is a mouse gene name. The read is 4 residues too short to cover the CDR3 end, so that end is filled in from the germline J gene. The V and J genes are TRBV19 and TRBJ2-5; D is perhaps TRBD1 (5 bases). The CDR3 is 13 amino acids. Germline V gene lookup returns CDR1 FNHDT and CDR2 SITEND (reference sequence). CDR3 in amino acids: CASSISGRDTQYF. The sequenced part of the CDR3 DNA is TGTGCCAGCAGTATTTCAGGGAGAGAC.

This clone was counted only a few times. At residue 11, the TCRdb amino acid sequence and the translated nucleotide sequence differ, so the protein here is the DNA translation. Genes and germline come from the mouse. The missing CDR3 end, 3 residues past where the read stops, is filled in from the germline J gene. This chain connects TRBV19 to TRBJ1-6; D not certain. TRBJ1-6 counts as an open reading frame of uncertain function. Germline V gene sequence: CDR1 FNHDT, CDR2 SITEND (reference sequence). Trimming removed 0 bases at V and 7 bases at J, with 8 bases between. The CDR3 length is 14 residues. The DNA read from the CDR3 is TGTGCCAGCAGTATAGCCACAACCAATTCGCCC. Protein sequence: CASSIATTNSP. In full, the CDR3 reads CASSIATTNSPLYF.

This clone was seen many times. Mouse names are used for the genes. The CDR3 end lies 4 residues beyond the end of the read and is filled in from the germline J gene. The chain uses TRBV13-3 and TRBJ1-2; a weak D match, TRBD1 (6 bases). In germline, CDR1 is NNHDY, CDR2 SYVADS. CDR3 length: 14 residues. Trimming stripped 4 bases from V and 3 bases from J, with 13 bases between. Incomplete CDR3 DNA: TGTGCCAGCAGTCCTCAGGACAGCGACTCC. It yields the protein CASSPQDSDS. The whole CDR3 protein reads CASSPQDSDSDYTF.

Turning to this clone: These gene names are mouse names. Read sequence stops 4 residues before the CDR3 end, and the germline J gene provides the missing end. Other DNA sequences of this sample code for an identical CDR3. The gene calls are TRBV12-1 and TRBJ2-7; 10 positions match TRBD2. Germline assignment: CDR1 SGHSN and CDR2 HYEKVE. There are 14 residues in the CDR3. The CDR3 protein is CASSLGLGAYEQYF. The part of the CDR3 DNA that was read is TGTGCCAGCTCTCTAGGACTGGGGGCATAT. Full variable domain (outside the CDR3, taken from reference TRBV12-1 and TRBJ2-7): DSGVVQSPRHIIKEKGGRSVLTCIPISGHSNVVWYQQTLGKELKFLIQHYEKVERDKGFLPSRFSVQQFDDYHSEMNMSALELEDSAMYFCASSLGLGAYEQYFGPGTRLTVL.

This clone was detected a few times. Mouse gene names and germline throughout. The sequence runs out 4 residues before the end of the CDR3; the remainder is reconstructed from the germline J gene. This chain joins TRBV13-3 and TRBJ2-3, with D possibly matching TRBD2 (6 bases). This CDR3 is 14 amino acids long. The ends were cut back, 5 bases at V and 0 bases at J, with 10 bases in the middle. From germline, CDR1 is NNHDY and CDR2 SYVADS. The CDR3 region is CASSSGLSAETLYF. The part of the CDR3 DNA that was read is TGTGCCAGCAGCTCGGGACTTAGTGCAGAA.

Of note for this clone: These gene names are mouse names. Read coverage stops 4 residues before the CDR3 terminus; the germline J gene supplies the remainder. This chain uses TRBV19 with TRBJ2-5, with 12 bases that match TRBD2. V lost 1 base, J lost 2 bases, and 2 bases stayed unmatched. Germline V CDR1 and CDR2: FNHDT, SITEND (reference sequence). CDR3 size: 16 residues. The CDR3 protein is CASSIRDWGVQDTQYF. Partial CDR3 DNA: TGTGCCAGCAGTATAAGGGACTGGGGGGTCCAAGAC.

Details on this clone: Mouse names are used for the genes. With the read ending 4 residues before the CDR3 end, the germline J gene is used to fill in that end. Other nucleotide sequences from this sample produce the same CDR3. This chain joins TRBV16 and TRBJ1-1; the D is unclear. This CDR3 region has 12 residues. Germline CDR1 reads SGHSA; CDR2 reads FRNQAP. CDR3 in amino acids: CASSLGQTEVFF. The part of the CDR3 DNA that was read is TGTGCAAGCAGCTTAGGTCAAACA.

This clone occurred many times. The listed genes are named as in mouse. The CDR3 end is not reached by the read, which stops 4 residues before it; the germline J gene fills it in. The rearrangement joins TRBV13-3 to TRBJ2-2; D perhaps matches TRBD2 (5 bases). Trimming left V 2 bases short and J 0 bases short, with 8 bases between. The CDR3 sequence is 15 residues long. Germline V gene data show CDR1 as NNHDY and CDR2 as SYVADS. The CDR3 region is CASSEGWANTGQLYF. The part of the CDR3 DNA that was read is TGTGCCAGCAGTGAGGGCTGGGCAAACACCGGG.

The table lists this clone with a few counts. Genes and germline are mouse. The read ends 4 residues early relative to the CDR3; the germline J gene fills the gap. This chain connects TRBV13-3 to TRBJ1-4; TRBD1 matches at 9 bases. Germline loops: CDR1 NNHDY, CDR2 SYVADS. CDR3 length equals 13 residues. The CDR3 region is CASTGQGVERLFF. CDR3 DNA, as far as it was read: TGTGCCAGCACGGGACAGGGTGTCGAA.